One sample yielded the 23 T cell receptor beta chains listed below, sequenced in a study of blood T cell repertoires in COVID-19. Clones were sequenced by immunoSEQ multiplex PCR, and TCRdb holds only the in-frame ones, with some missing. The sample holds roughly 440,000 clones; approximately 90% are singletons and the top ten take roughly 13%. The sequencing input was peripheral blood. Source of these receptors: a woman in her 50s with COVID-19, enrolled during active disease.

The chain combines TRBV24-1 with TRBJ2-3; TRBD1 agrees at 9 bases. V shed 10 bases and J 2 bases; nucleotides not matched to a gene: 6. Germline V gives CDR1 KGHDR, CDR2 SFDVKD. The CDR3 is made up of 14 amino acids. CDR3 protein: CATGQGPFTDTQYF. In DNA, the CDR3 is TGTGCCACAGGACAGGGGCCCTTCACAGATACGCAGTATTTT.

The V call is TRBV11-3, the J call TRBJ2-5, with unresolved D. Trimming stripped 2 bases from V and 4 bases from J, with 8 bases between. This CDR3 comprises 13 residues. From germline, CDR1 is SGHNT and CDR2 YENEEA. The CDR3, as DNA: TGTGCCAGCAGCTTATTACGAGGAGAGACCCAGTACTTC. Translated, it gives CASSLLRGETQYF.

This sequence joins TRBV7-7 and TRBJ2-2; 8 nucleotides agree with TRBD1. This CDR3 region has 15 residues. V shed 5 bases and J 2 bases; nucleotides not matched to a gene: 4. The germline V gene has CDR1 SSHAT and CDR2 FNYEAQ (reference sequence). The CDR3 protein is CASSPGTGNTGELFF. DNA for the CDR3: TGTGCCAGCAGCCCCGGGACAGGCAACACCGGGGAGCTGTTTTTT.

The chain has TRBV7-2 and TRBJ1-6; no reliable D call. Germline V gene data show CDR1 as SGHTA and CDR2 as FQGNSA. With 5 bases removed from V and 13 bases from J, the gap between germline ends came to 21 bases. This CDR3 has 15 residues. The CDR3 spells CASSPPGQVTIPLHF. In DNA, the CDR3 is TGTGCCAGCAGCCCCCCGGGCCAGGTGACTATTCCCCTCCACTTT.

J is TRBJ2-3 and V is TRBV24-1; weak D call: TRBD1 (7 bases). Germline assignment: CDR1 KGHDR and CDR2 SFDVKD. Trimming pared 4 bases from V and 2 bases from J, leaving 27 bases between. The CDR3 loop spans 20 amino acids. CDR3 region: CATSEPAAGQLEGDTDTQYF. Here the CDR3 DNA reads TGTGCCACCAGTGAGCCTGCTGCGGGACAGCTAGAAGGTGACACAGATACGCAGTATTTT.

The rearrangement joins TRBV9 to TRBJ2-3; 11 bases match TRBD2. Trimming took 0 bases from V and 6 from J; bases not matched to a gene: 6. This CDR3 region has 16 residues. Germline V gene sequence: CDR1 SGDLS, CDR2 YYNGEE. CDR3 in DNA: TGTGCCAGCAGCGTAGGTAGCGGGGGGGTTTTTGATACGCAGTATTTT. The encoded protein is CASSVGSGGVFDTQYF. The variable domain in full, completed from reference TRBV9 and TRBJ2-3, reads DSGVTQTPKHLITATGQRVTLRCSPRSGDLSVYWYQQSLDQGLQFLIQYYNGEERAKGNILERFSAQQFPDLHSELNLSSLELGDSALYFCASSVGSGGVFDTQYFGPGTRLTVL.

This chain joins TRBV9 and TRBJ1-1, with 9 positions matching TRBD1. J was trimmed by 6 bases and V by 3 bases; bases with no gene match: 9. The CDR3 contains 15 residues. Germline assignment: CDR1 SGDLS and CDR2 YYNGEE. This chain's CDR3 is CASSALGQGNAEAFF. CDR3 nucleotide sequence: TGTGCCAGCAGCGCTTTGGGACAGGGTAACGCTGAAGCTTTCTTT.

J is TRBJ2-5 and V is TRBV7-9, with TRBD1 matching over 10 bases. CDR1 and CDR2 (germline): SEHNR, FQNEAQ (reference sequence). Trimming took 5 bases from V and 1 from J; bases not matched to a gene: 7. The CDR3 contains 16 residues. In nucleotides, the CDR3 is TGTGCCAGCAGCCCCCGGGACAGGGGAATCCAAGAGACCCAGTACTTC. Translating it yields CASSPRDRGIQETQYF.

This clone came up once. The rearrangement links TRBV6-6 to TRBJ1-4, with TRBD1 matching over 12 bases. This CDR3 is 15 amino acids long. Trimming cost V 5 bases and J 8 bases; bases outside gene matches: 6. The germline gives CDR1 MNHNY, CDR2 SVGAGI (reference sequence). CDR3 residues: CASSPGQGADEKLFF. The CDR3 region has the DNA TGTGCCAGCAGTCCGGGACAGGGGGCGGACGAAAAACTGTTTTTT.

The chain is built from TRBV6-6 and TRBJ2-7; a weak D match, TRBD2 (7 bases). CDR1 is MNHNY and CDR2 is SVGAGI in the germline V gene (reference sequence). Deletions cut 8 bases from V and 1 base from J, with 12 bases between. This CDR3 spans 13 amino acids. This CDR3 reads CASQRDISYEQYF. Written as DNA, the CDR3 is TGTGCCAGCCAGCGGGACATTTCCTACGAGCAGTACTTC.

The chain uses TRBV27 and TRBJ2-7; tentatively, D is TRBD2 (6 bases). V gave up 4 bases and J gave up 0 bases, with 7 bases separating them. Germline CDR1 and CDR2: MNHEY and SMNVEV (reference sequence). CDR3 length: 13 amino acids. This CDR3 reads CASSSDYSYEQYF. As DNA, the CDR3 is TGTGCCAGCAGTTCGGACTACTCCTACGAGCAGTACTTC.

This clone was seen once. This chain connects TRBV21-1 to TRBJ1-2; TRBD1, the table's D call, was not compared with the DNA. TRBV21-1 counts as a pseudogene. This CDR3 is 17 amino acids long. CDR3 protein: CASSKSSFHRGPYGYTF. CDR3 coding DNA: TGTGCCAGCAGCAAAAGTTCGTTTCACAGGGGCCCTTATGGCTACACCTTC.

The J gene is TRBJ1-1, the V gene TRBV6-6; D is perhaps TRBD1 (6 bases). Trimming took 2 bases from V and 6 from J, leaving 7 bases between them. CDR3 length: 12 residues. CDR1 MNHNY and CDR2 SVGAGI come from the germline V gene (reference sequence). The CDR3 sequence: CASSYEGAEAFF. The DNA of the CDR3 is TGTGCCAGCAGTTACGAGGGGGCTGAAGCTTTCTTT.

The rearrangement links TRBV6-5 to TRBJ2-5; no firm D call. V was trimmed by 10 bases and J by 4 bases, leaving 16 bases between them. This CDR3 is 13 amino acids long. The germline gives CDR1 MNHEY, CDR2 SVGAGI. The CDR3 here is CAISPSSGETQYF. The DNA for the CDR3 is TGTGCCATCTCCCCCTCATCCGGAGAGACCCAGTACTTC.

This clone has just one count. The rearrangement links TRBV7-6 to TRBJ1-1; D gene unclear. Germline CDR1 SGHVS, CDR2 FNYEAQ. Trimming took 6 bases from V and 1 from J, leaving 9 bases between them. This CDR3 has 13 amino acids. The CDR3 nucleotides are TGTGCCAGCAGTGCAACTTGGAACACTGAAGCTTTCTTT. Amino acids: CASSATWNTEAFF.

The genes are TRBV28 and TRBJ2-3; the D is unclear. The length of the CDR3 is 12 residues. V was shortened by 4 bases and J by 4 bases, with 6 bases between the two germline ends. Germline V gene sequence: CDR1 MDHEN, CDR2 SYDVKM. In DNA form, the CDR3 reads TGTGCCAGCAGTTCCCTCGCAGATACGCAGTATTTT. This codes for CASSSLADTQYF.

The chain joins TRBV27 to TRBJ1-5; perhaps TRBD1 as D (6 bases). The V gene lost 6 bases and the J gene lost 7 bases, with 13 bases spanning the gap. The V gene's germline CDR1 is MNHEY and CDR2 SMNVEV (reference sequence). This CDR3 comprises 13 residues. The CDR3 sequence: CASRDTGRQPQHF. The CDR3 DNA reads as TGTGCCAGCAGGGATACAGGGAGACAGCCCCAGCATTTT.

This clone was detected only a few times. The CDR3 nucleotides read TGTGCCAGCGTCCCCAGAAGGGGGTCCTACGAGCAGTACTTC. Translating it yields CASVPRRGSYEQYF. The gene calls are TRBV5-6 and TRBJ2-7; D might be TRBD1 (6 bases). V was clipped by 7 bases and J by 1 base, with 15 bases between them. The germline V gene has CDR1 SGHDT and CDR2 YYEEEE. The CDR3 has 14 residues. The whole variable domain, filled in from reference TRBV5-6 and TRBJ2-7, reads DAGVTQSPTHLIKTRGQQVTLRCSPKSGHDTVSWYQQALGQGPQFIFQYYEEEERQRGNFPDRFSGHQFPNYSSELNVNALLLGDSALYLCASVPRRGSYEQYFGPGTRLTVT.

The CDR3 reads CASSARTDRAQGYTF. The CDR3 DNA follows: TGTGCCAGCAGTGCAAGGACCGACAGGGCTCAAGGCTACACCTTC. This chain joins TRBV27 and TRBJ1-2, with 7 nucleotides matching TRBD1. Germline V gene lookup returns CDR1 MNHEY and CDR2 SMNVEV (reference sequence). Trimming at V came to 5 bases and at J to 8 bases, leaving 14 bases not matched to a gene. There are 15 residues in the CDR3.

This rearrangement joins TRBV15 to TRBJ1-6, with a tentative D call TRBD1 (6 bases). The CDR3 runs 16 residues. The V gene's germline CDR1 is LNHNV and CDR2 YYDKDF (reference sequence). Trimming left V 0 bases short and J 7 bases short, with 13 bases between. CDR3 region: CATSRDLGGSNSPLHF. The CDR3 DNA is TGTGCCACCAGCAGAGATTTAGGGGGTAGCAATTCACCCCTCCACTTT.

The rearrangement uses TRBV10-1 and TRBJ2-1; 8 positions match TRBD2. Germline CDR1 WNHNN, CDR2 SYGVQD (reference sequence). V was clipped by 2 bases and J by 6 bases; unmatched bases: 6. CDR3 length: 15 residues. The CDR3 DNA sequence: TGCGCCAGCAGTGAGCGAGCGGGGGCCCTCAATGAGCAGTTCTTC. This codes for CASSERAGALNEQFF.

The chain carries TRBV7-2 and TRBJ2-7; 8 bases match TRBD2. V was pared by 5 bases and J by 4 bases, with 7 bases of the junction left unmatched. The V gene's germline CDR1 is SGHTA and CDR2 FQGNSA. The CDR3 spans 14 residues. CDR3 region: CASSQGSGGYEQYF. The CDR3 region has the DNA TGTGCCAGCAGCCAGGGGAGCGGGGGATACGAGCAGTACTTC.

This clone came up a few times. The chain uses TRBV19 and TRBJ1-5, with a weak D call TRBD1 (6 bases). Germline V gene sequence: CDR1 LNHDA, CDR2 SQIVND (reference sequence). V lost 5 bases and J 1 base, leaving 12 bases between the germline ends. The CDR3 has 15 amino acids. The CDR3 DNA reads TGTGCCAGTAGTCCACAGGGTGGGAGCAATCAGCCCCAGCATTTT. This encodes CASSPQGGSNQPQHF.